The 4 T cell receptor beta chains listed next were all sequenced from one sample in a study of CD8+CD57+ T cells in acquired aplastic anemia. Profiling that covered TCR beta VDJ and CDR3 relied on genomic DNA as its template. TCRdb re-analysed the reads in MiXCR, keeping a single row per CDR3 protein. The data contain 110,000 or so distinct CDR3 sequences, approximately 49% of them singletons. The specimen sequenced was sorted CD4+, CD8+, or CD8+CD57+ T cells (not recorded which) from PBMCs. The receptors were sampled from a human donor in good health, serving as a control.

The rearrangement joins TRBV29-1 to TRBJ1-4, with TRBD1 as a possible D gene (6 bases). Germline V CDR1 and CDR2: SQVTM, ANQGSEA. The CDR3 has 16 amino acids. Trimming took 5 bases from V and 7 from J, leaving 23 bases between them. The CDR3 DNA reads TGCAGCGTTTATTTGGGTGGGGGCAGCGGGTTTGAAAAACTGTTTTTT. This codes for CSVYLGGGSGFEKLFF.

This clonotype was detected only a few times. The V call is TRBV10-3, the J call TRBJ2-1; 12 positions match TRBD2. The CDR3 has 14 residues. Germline CDR1 and CDR2: ENHRY and SYGVKD. Losses at the gene ends were 6 bases for V and 7 bases for J; bases not matched to a gene: 4. CDR3 residues: CAIRLAGGMNEQFF. CDR3 DNA: TGTGCCATCAGACTAGCGGGAGGTATGAATGAGCAGTTCTTC.

This clonotype was seen many times. The chain links TRBV7-2 to TRBJ1-2, with 9 bases fitting TRBD1. This CDR3 contains 15 residues. V lost 7 bases and J lost 4; bases outside the gene matches: 10. Germline V gene sequence: CDR1 SGHTA, CDR2 FQGNSA. CDR3 sequence: CASTPGQGFRYGYTF. For the CDR3, the DNA is TGTGCCAGCACTCCGGGACAGGGCTTCCGCTATGGCTACACCTTC.

To note about this clonotype: A much bigger clone sits one base away, suggesting this may be a read error. Without the conserved terminal phenylalanine or tryptophan, this CDR3 likely stems from a read error. The chain couples TRBV27 to TRBJ1-1; D ambiguous. CDR3 length equals 13 residues. V dropped 2 bases and J dropped 3 bases, with 7 bases sitting between them. Germline V gives CDR1 MNHEY, CDR2 SMNVEV (reference sequence). CDR3 nucleotide sequence: TGTGCCAGCAGTTTAAGTGCGGACACTGAAGCTTTCCTT. Protein product: CASSLSADTEAFL.